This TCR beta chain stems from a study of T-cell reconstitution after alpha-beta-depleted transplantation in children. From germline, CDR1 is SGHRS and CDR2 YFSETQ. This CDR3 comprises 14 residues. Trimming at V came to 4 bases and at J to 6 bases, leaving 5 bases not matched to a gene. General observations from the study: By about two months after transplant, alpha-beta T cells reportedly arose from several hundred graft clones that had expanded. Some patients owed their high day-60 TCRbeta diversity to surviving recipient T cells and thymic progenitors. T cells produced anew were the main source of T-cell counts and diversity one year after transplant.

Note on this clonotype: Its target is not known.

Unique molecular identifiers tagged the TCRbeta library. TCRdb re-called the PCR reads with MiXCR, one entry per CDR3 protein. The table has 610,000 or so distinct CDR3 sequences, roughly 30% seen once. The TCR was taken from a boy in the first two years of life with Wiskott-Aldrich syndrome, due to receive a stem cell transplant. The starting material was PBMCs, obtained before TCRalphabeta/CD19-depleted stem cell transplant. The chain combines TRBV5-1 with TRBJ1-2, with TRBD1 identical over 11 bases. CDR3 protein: CASSPRTGGHGYTF. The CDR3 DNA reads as TGCGCCAGCAGCCCCAGGACAGGGGGCCATGGCTACACCTTC.